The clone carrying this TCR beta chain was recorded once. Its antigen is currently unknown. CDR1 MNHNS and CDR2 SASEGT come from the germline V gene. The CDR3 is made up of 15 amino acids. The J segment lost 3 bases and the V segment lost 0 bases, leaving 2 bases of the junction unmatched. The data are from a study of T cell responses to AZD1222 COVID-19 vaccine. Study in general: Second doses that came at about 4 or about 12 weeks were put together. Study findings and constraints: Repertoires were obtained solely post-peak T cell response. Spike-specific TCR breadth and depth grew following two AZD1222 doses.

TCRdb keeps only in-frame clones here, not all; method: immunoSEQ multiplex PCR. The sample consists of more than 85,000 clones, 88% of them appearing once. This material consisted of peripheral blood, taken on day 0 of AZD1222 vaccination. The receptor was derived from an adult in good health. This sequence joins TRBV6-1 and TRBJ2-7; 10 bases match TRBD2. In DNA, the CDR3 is TGTGCCAGCAGTGAAGCTAGCGGGGGGCTCTACGAGCAGTACTTC. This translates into CASSEASGGLYEQYF.